A selection of T cell receptor beta chains follows, all from one sample in a study of blood T cell repertoires in COVID-19. This table comes from immunoSEQ multiplex PCR, and its TCRdb copy is limited to in-frame clones, with some not included. The table has tens of thousands of clones, 65% to 85% seen once. The source material was peripheral blood. These receptors were obtained from a human donor in a cohort sampled during active COVID-19. The CDR3 runs from the conserved cysteine through the conserved F or W. A D gene is named only where the DNA matches it firmly. Only some rows state a clone size, as once, few, many or a class for expanded clones.

V	size	J	D	CDR3	DNA
TRBV10-2	-	TRBJ1-1	TRBD1	CASRATGVTEAFF	TGCGCCAGCAGGGCCACAGGGGTCACTGAAGCTTTCTTT
TRBV4-1	-	TRBJ2-5	TRBD2	CASSHSGTKETQYF	TGCGCCAGCAGCCATTCCGGGACTAAAGAGACCCAGTACTTC
TRBV20-1	-	TRBJ1-2	TRBD1	CSVDRVYGYTF	TGCAGTGTGGACAGGGTCTATGGCTACACCTTC
TRBV4-1	few	TRBJ1-1	-	CASSSEEVSEAFF	TGCGCCAGCAGCTCTGAGGAGGTATCTGAAGCTTTCTTT
TRBV10-3	-	TRBJ2-3	-	CAISAPFSGGSTDTQYF	TGTGCCATCAGCGCCCCCTTCTCTGGGGGGAGCACAGATACGCAGTATTTT
TRBV2	-	TRBJ1-1	-	CASRGEGQFSEAFF	TGTGCCAGCAGAGGCGAGGGCCAATTTTCTGAAGCTTTCTTT
TRBV18	-	TRBJ1-3	-	CASSPSSGRTGNTIYF	TGTGCCAGCTCACCAAGCTCAGGGAGGACTGGAAACACCATATATTTT
TRBV29-1	-	TRBJ1-1	TRBD1	CSVGQGASHTEAFF	TGCAGCGTTGGACAGGGGGCATCTCACACTGAAGCTTTCTTT
TRBV11-2	-	TRBJ1-5	TRBD1	CASSLGQSNQPQHF	TGTGCCAGCAGCCTGGGACAGAGCAATCAGCCCCAGCATTTT
TRBV7-3	few	TRBJ2-7	-	CASRKASGYEQYF	TGTGCCAGCAGAAAGGCCTCGGGCTACGAGCAGTACTTC
TRBV6-5	-	TRBJ1-3	-	CASGFGLSSGNTIYF	TGTGCCAGCGGTTTCGGGTTGAGCTCTGGAAACACCATATATTTT
TRBV21-1	-	TRBJ1-1	-	CASSNSVDTEAFF	TGTGCCAGCAGCAACTCGGTTGATACTGAAGCTTTCTTT
TRBV6-5	-	TRBJ1-6	-	CASWGDYSPLHF	TGTGCCAGTTGGGGCGATTATTCACCCCTCCACTTT
TRBV6-5	-	TRBJ1-3	-	CASSREPSGNTIYF	TGTGCCAGCAGTCGAGAGCCTTCTGGAAACACCATATATTTT
TRBV2	-	TRBJ1-6	-	CASSEVQGRYYNSPLHF	TGTGCCAGCAGTGAGGTTCAGGGGCGGTACTATAATTCACCCCTCCACTTT
TRBV27	few	TRBJ1-3	-	CASSLSWTHHSGNTIYF	TGTGCCAGCAGTTTATCGTGGACACACCACTCTGGAAACACCATATATTTT
TRBV11-2	-	TRBJ2-7	-	CASNRDTLYEQYF	TGTGCCAGCAACCGGGACACACTCTACGAGCAGTACTTC
TRBV5-5	-	TRBJ2-7	TRBD1	CASSLARTGGQQYF	TGTGCCAGCAGCTTGGCGAGGACAGGGGGGCAGCAGTACTTC
TRBV6-5	few	TRBJ2-7	-	CASSYSQGGEQYF	TGTGCCAGCAGTTACTCCCAAGGAGGGGAGCAGTACTTC
TRBV6-4	-	TRBJ2-6	-	CASSDRGGGANVLTF	TGTGCCAGCAGTGACCGGGGTGGTGGGGCCAACGTCCTGACTTTC
TRBV2	few	TRBJ2-7	-	CASKDGSGWVNEQYF	TGTGCCAGCAAGGACGGGAGCGGGTGGGTGAACGAGCAGTACTTC
TRBV21-1	-	TRBJ2-1	-	CASSNLHYEQFF	TGTGCCAGCAGCAATCTCCACTATGAGCAGTTCTTC
TRBV19	-	TRBJ2-1	TRBD2	CASHPRGGDHNEQFF	TGTGCCAGTCACCCCCGTGGGGGGGACCACAATGAGCAGTTCTTC
TRBV4-1	-	TRBJ1-1	-	CASSQVFSEAFF	TGCGCCAGCAGCCAAGTATTCTCTGAAGCTTTCTTT
TRBV18	once	TRBJ2-1	TRBD2	CASSPREPGDEQFF	TGTGCCAGCTCACCGCGGGAGCCAGGCGATGAGCAGTTCTTC
TRBV19	-	TRBJ1-1	-	CASSIAENTEAFF	TGTGCCAGTAGTATAGCAGAGAACACTGAAGCTTTCTTT
TRBV7-6	-	TRBJ2-1	TRBD1	CASSQDWDRAYNEQFF	TGTGCCAGCAGCCAGGACTGGGACAGGGCCTACAATGAGCAGTTCTTC
TRBV6-5	-	TRBJ1-1	-	CASRGRGVEAFF	TGTGCCAGCAGGGGCCGGGGGGTGGAAGCTTTCTTT
TRBV5-1	few	TRBJ1-2	-	CASSFKTLGGGYTF	TGCGCCAGCAGCTTTAAGACGCTAGGAGGTGGCTACACCTTC
TRBV19	once	TRBJ1-1	-	CASTPQGLNTEAFF	TGTGCCAGTACCCCCCAGGGCCTGAACACTGAAGCTTTCTTT
TRBV7-9	-	TRBJ2-2	-	CASSLGSGVTGELFF	TGTGCCAGCAGCTTAGGCTCGGGGGTCACCGGGGAGCTGTTTTTT
TRBV19	-	TRBJ1-5	-	CASDDRNVYSNQPQHF	TGTGCCAGTGACGACAGGAATGTCTATAGCAATCAGCCCCAGCATTTT
TRBV18	-	TRBJ2-5	-	CASSPRGEETQYF	TGTGCCAGCTCACCACGGGGGGAGGAGACCCAGTACTTC
TRBV27	-	TRBJ2-3	-	CASSFLGGRTDTQYF	TGTGCCAGCAGTTTCTTGGGAGGCCGCACAGATACGCAGTATTTT
TRBV6-5	-	TRBJ1-5	-	CASRTGRAGNQPQHF	TGTGCCAGCAGAACAGGAAGGGCTGGCAATCAGCCCCAGCATTTT